The entry that follows covers one T cell receptor beta chain sequence. This specimen comes from a study of T cell responses to AZD1222 COVID-19 vaccine. CDR3 size: 13 residues. V was clipped by 3 bases and J by 7 bases, with 10 bases between them. TCRdb keeps only in-frame clones here, not all; method: immunoSEQ multiplex PCR. The top ten hold around 45% of the sample, which has about 99,000 clones, about nine tenths seen once. The sequence was obtained from an adult in good health. The genes are TRBV12-3 or TRBV12-4 and TRBJ2-1, with D unclear. Sequences were derived from peripheral blood, sampled on day 0 of AZD1222 vaccination. The CDR3 nucleotides read TGTGCCAGCAGTTTTAGATGGGGTAATGAGCAGTTCTTC. Translated: CASSFRWGNEQFF.